This TCR beta chain was observed in a study of monozygotic twins with inflammatory bowel disease. A word on this clonotype: Its target is not known.

Findings and caveats of the study: IBD patients displayed reduced TCRbeta diversity (inverse Simpson) when set against healthy co-twins. For IBD patients, clonotypes shared with others were fewer than for healthy twins, especially with disease activity.

Germline loops: CDR1 SGHTA, CDR2 FQGNSA. CDR3 length equals 14 residues. Whole-blood RNA isolation (total RNA) proceeded without T cell sorting. TCRdb reanalyzed the 5' RACE reads and collapses them to one entry per CDR3 protein, without DNA. Its clone listing holds more than 110,000 distinct CDR3 sequences. Sequenced material: blood. The rearrangement links TRBV7-2 to TRBJ2-7. This clonotype was obtained from a human donor with ulcerative colitis or Crohn's disease, or a healthy co-twin of an affected twin (not recorded which). The CDR3 loop reads CASSLGGTTYEQYF. The full variable domain, its missing parts supplied by reference TRBV7-2 and TRBJ2-7, is GAGVSQSPSNKVTEKGKDVELRCDPISGHTALYWYRQSLGQGLEFLIYFQGNSAPDKSGLPSDRFSAERTGGSVSTLTIQRTQQEDSAVYLCASSLGGTTYEQYFGPGTRLTVT.